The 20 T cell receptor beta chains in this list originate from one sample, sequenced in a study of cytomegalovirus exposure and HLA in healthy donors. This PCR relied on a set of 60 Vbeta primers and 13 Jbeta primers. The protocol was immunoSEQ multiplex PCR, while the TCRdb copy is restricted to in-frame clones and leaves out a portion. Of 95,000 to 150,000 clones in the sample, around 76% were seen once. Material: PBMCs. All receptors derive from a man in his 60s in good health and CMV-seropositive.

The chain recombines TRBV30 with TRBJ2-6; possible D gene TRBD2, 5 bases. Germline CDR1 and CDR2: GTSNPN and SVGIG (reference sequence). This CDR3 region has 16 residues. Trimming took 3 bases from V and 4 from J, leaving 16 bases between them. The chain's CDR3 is CAWSPQLGVGANVLTF. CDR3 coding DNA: TGTGCCTGGAGCCCACAACTCGGGGTGGGGGCCAACGTCCTGACTTTC.

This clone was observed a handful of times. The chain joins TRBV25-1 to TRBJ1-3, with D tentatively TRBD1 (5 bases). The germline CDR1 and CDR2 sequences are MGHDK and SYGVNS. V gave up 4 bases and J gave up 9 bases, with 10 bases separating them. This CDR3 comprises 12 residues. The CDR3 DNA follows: TGTGCCAGCAGTGCCCAGGGTGTCACCATATATTTT. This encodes CASSAQGVTIYF.

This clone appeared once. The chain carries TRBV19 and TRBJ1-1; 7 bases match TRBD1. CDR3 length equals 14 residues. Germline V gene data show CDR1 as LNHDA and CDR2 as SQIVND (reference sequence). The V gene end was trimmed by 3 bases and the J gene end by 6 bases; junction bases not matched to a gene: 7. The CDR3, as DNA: TGTGCCAGTAGTATTCTTAAGGGGGCGGCTGAAGCTTTCTTT. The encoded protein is CASSILKGAAEAFF. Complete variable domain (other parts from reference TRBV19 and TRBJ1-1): DGGITQSPKYLFRKEGQNVTLSCEQNLNHDAMYWYRQDPGQGLRLIYYSQIVNDFQKGDIAEGYSVSREKKESFPLTVTSAQKNPTAFYLCASSILKGAAEAFFGQGTRLTVV.

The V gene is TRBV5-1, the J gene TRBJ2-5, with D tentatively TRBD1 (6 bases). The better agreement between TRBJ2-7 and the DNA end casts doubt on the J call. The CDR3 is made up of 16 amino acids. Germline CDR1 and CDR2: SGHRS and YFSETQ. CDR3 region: CASSFGTGSPSYEQYF. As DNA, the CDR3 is TGCGCCAGCAGCTTCGGTACAGGGTCACCTTCCTACGAGCAGTACTTC.

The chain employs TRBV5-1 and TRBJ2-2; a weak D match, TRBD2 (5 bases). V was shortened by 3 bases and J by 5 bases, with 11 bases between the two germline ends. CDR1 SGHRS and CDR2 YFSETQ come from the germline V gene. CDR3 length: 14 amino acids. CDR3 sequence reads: CASSSRTETGELFF. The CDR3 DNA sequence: TGCGCCAGCAGCTCCCGGACTGAAACCGGGGAGCTGTTTTTT.

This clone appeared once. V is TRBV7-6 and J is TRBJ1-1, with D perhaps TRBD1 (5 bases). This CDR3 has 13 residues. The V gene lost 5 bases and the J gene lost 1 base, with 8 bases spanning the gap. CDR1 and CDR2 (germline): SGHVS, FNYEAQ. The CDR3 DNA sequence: TGTGCCAGCAGCGCCGGACAGAACACTGAAGCTTTCTTT. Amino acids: CASSAGQNTEAFF.

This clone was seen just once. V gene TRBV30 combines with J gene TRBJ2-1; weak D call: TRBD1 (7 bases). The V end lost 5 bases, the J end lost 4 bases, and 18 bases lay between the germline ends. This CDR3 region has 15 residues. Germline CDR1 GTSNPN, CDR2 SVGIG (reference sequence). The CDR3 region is CAWGKARGAYNEQFF. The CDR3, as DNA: TGTGCCTGGGGCAAGGCCAGGGGGGCATACAATGAGCAGTTCTTC.

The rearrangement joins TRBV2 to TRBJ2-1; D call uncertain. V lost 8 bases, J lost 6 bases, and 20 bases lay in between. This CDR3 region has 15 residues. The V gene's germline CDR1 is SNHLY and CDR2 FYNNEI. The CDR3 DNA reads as TGTGCCAGCTCCGAAAAGCACCGAACCACCAATGAGCAGTTCTTC. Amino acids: CASSEKHRTTNEQFF.

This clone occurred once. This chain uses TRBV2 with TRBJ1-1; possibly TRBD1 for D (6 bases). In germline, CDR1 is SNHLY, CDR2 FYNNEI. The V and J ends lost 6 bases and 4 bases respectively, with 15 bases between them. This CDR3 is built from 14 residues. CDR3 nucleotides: TGTGCCAGCAGCCCCACCACAGGGTTCACTGAAGCTTTCTTT. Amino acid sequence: CASSPTTGFTEAFF.

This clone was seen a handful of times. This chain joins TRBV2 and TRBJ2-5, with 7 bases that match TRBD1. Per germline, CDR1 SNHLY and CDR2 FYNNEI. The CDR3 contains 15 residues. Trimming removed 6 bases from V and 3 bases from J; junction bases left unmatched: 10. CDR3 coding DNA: TGTGCCAGCAGACTGCAGGGACAGCGAGAAGAGACCCAGTACTTC. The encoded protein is CASRLQGQREETQYF.

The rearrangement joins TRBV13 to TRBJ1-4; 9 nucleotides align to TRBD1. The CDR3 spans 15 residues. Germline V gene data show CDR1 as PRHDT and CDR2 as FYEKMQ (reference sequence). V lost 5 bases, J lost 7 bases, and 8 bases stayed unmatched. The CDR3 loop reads CASSHGQGRGEKLFF. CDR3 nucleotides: TGTGCCAGCAGCCACGGACAGGGGCGGGGTGAAAAACTGTTTTTT.

CDR3 sequence reads: CASSPGQGFSRGTEAFF. DNA of the CDR3: TGTGCCAGCAGCCCGGGACAGGGTTTTAGTCGGGGGACTGAAGCTTTCTTT. J is TRBJ1-1 and V is TRBV2; 9 nucleotides match TRBD1. The CDR3 totals 17 residues. The germline V gene encodes CDR1 SNHLY and CDR2 FYNNEI. V trimming: 6 bases; J trimming: 5 bases; junction bases outside the gene matches: 16.

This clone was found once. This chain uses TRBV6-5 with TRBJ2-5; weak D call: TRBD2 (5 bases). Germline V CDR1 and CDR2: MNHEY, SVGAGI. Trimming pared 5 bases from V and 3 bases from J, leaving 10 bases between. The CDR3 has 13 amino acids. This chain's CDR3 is CASSPPGEETQYF. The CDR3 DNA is TGTGCCAGCAGTCCCCCCGGGGAAGAGACCCAGTACTTC.

DNA of the CDR3: TGTGCCAGCAGCCAAGGTGGAGGGATGACCTACGAGCAGTACTTC. Protein: CASSQGGGMTYEQYF. This chain joins TRBV4-2 and TRBJ2-7, with D perhaps matching TRBD2 (6 bases). Germline V gives CDR1 LGHNA, CDR2 YNFKEQ. Between the trimmed V and J ends, which lost 1 base and 2 bases, there was a span of 12 bases. The length of the CDR3 is 15 residues.

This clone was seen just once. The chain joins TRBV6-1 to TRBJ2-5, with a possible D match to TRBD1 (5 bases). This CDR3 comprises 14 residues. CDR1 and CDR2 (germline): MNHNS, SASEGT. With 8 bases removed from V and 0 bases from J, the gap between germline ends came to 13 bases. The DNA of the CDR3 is TGTGCCAGCGCCAAGGGGCCAGACCAAGAGACCCAGTACTTC. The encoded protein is CASAKGPDQETQYF.

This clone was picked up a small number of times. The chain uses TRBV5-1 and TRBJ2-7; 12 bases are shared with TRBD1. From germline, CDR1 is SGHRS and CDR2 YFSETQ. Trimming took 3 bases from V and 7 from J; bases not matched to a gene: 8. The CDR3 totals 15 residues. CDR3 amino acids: CASSWWGQGAGEQYF. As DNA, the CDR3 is TGCGCCAGCAGCTGGTGGGGACAGGGGGCTGGAGAGCAGTACTTC.

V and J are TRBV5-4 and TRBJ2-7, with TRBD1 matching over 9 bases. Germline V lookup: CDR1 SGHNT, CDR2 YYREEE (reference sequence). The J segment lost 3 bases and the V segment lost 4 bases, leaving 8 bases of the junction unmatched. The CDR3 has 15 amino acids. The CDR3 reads CASSHGQGMDYEQYF. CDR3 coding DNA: TGTGCCAGCAGCCACGGACAGGGGATGGACTACGAGCAGTACTTC.

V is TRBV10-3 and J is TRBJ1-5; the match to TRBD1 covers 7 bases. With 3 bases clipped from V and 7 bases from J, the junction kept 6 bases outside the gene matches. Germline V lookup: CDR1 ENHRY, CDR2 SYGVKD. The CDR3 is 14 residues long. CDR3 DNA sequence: TGTGCCATCAGTGACCACAGGGGAAGACAGCCCCAGCATTTT. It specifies CAISDHRGRQPQHF.

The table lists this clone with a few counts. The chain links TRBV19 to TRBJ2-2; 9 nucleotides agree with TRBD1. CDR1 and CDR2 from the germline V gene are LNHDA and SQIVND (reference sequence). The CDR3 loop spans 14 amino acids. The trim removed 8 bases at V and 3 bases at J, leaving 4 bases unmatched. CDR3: CASHRGRHTGELFF. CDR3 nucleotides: TGTGCCAGTCACAGGGGGCGTCACACCGGGGAGCTGTTTTTT.

The chain's CDR3 is CSVGRESKNTEAFF. DNA of the CDR3: TGCAGCGTTGGGCGGGAGAGCAAGAACACTGAAGCTTTCTTT. The chain links TRBV29-1 to TRBJ1-1, with unresolved D. Trimming cost V 4 bases and J 1 base, with 13 bases left between them. The CDR3 runs to 14 residues. Germline values: CDR1 SQVTM, CDR2 ANQGSEA.